One sample yielded the 12 T cell receptor beta chains listed below, sequenced in a study of T-cell reconstitution after alpha-beta-depleted transplantation in children. Unique molecular identifiers featured in how the TCRbeta library was prepared. TCRdb independently ran MiXCR on the PCR reads; one entry per CDR3 protein. The sample yields hundreds of thousands of distinct CDR3 sequences, about 9.9% seen once. Sequences were derived from peripheral blood, sampled 180 days after TCRalphabeta/CD19-depleted stem cell transplant. The receptors were sampled from a male patient aged 2-15 years who had a stem cell transplant for chronic granulomatous disease, so the T cells may come from the graft donor.

This clonotype has a count of ten or more. V is TRBV18 and J is TRBJ1-5; no definite D call. The V gene lost 1 base and the J gene lost 4 bases, with 14 bases spanning the gap. The CDR3 extends over 16 amino acids. Germline CDR1 and CDR2: KGHSH and LQKENI. Written as DNA, the CDR3 is TGTGCCAGCTCACCACAAAGTCCGGATATTAATCAGCCCCAGCATTTT. Translation: CASSPQSPDINQPQHF.

This clonotype was seen at least ten times. The J gene is TRBJ2-2, the V gene TRBV18; weak D call: TRBD2 (5 bases). Germline CDR1 is KGHSH and CDR2 is LQKENI. CDR3 size: 16 residues. Deletions cut 4 bases from V and 5 bases from J, with 17 bases between. The CDR3 loop is CASSQKSLTGTGELFF. CDR3 bases: TGTGCCAGCTCACAAAAATCACTGACGGGAACCGGGGAGCTGTTTTTT.

In this sample, this clonotype turned up many times. The CDR3 DNA is TGCGCCAGCAGCCAAGTCGCCACACCTCGTGAGACCCAGTACTTC. It specifies CASSQVATPRETQYF. The chain combines TRBV4-1 with TRBJ2-5; unclear D gene. Trimming took 1 base from V and 5 from J, leaving 14 bases between them. This CDR3 contains 15 residues. Germline V gene data show CDR1 as MGHRA and CDR2 as YSYEKL.

This clonotype showed up many times. The V and J genes are TRBV4-3 and TRBJ1-1, with D uncertain. V lost 5 bases, J lost 2 bases, and 12 bases lay in between. Germline V gives CDR1 LGHNA, CDR2 YSLEER. This CDR3 is built from 14 residues. CDR3 region: CASSTNFENTEAFF. The CDR3 DNA reads TGCGCCAGCAGCACGAACTTCGAAAACACTGAAGCTTTCTTT.

Many counts were recorded for this clonotype. V gene TRBV27 combines with J gene TRBJ2-3, with D possibly being TRBD1 (5 bases). This CDR3 region has 13 residues. Per the germline V gene, CDR1 is MNHEY and CDR2 is SMNVEV (reference sequence). The V gene lost 6 bases and the J gene lost 4 bases, with 11 bases spanning the gap. CDR3 residues: CASRQPRADTQYF. The CDR3 nucleotides read TGTGCCAGCAGACAACCCAGGGCAGATACGCAGTATTTT.

This clonotype was observed a few times. The rearrangement links TRBV20-1 to TRBJ2-1, with 12 bases fitting TRBD2. Germline V gene data show CDR1 as DFQATT and CDR2 as SNEGSKA (reference sequence). CDR3 length equals 15 residues. The V segment lost 6 bases and the J segment 6 bases; nucleotides outside the gene matches: 9. CDR3 bases: TGCAGTGCAAGCAGACTAGCGGGAGACCTCAATGAGCAGTTCTTC. It is translated as CSASRLAGDLNEQFF.

The rearrangement joins TRBV7-8 to TRBJ2-5; D might be TRBD2 (6 bases). Germline V gene lookup returns CDR1 SGHVS and CDR2 FQNEAQ. The V and J ends lost 7 bases and 3 bases respectively, with 21 bases between them. The CDR3 totals 16 residues. CDR3 bases: TGTGCCAGCATTAACTTCCGGATTGCGGGGAAAGAGACCCAGTACTTC. It specifies CASINFRIAGKETQYF.

As to this clonotype: A much bigger clone sits one base away, suggesting this may be a read error. The J gene is TRBJ2-7, the V gene TRBV5-6; TRBD2 matches at 13 bases. The germline CDR1 and CDR2 sequences are SGHDT and YYEEEE. The CDR3 sequence is 14 residues long. CDR3 loop: CASSSGTSGDEQHF. CDR3 coding DNA: TGTGCCAGCAGCTCCGGGACTAGCGGGGACGAGCAGCACTTC.

This clonotype was observed many times. This rearrangement joins TRBV20-1 to TRBJ2-4; D uncertain. The CDR3 has 13 amino acids. CDR1 DFQATT and CDR2 SNEGSKA come from the germline V gene (reference sequence). V was shortened by 1 base and J by 6 bases, with 10 bases between the two germline ends. CDR3 region: CSARAGFGNIQYF. The CDR3 DNA reads TGCAGTGCTAGAGCAGGATTTGGAAACATTCAGTACTTC.

This clonotype showed up many times. This sequence joins TRBV29-1 and TRBJ1-1; the D is unclear. The CDR3 consists of 12 residues. The germline V and J ends were trimmed by 7 bases and 1 base, with 10 bases remaining between them. Germline V gene lookup returns CDR1 SQVTM and CDR2 ANQGSEA. The CDR3, as DNA: TGCAGCGGAGCTAGTTGGAACACTGAAGCTTTCTTT. It translates to CSGASWNTEAFF.

The sample holds many counts of this clonotype. V and J are TRBV5-1 and TRBJ2-2; D call uncertain. In germline, CDR1 is SGHRS, CDR2 YFSETQ. Trimming took 0 bases from V and 6 from J, leaving 9 bases between them. CDR3 length equals 14 residues. The CDR3 sequence: CASSLGPGAGELFF. The CDR3 coding sequence is TGCGCCAGCAGCTTGGGACCCGGCGCCGGGGAGCTGTTTTTT.

This clonotype has more than one count but fewer than ten. V usage is TRBV5-5 and J usage is TRBJ2-2; TRBD2 matches 10 bases. The J segment lost 2 bases and the V segment lost 4 bases, leaving 2 bases of the junction unmatched. The CDR3 is 15 residues long. Germline V gives CDR1 SGHKS, CDR2 YYEKEE (reference sequence). This CDR3 is CASSGTSVNTGELFF. CDR3 nucleotides: TGTGCCAGCAGCGGGACTAGCGTAAACACCGGGGAGCTGTTTTTT.